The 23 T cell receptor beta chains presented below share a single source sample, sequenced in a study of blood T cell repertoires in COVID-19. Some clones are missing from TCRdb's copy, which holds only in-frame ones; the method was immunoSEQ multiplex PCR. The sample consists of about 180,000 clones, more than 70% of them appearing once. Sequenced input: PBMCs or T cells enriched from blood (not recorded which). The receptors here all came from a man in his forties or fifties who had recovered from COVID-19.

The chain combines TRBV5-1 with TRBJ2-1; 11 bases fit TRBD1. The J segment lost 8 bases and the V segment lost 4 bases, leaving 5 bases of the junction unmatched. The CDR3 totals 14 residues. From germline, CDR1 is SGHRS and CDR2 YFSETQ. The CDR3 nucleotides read TGCGCCAGCAGCAAAAGGACAGGGGGCCATGAGCAGTTCTTC. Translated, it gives CASSKRTGGHEQFF.

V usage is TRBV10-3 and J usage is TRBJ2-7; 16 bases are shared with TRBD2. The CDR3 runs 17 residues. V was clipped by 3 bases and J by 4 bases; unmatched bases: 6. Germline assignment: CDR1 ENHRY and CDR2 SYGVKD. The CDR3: CAISDLGLAGGPYEQYF. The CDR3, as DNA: TGTGCCATCAGTGATCTGGGACTAGCGGGAGGGCCTTACGAGCAGTACTTC.

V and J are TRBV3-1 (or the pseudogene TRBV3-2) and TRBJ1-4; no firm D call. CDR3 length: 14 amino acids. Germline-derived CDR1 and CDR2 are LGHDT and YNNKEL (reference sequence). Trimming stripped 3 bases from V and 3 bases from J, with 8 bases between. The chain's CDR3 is CASSHPGSNEKLFF. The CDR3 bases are TGTGCCAGCAGCCACCCCGGTTCTAATGAAAAACTGTTTTTT.

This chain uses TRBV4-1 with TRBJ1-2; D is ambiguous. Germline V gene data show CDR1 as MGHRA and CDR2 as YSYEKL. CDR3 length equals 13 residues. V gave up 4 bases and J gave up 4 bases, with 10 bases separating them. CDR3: CASSLDILYGYTF. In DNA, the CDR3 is TGCGCCAGCAGCCTTGACATACTCTATGGCTACACCTTC.

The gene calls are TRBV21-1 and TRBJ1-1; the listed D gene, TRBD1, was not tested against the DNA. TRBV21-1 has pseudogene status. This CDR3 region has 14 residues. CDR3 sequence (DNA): TGTGCCAGCAGCAAAGCCGGGACAGGGGCGGAAGCTTTCTTT. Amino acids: CASSKAGTGAEAFF.

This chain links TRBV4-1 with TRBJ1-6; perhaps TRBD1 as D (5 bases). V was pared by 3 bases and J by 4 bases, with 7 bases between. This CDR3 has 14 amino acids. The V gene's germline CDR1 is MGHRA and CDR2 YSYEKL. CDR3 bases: TGCGCCAGCAGCCAGCAGGGATATAATTCACCCCTCCACTTT. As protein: CASSQQGYNSPLHF.

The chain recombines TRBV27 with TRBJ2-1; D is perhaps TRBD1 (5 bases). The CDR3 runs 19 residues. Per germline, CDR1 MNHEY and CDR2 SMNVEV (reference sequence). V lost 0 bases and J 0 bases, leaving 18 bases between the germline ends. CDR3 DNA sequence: TGTGCCAGCAGTTTATCGAAGTCTGGGGCCACGACCTCCTACAATGAGCAGTTCTTC. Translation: CASSLSKSGATTSYNEQFF.

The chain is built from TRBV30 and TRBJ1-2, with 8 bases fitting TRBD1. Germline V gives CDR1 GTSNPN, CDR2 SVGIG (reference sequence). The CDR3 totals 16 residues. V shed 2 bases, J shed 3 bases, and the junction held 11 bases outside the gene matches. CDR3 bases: TGTGCCTGGAGTACCACCGCGACAGGGGCCTACTATGGCTACACCTTC. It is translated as CAWSTTATGAYYGYTF.

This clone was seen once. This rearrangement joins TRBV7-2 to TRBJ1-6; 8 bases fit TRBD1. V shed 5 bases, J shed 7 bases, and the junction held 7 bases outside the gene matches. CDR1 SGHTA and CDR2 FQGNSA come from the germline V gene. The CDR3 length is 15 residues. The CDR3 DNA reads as TGTGCCAGCAGCACATCGACAGGGGCCAATTCACCCCTCCACTTT. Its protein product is CASSTSTGANSPLHF.

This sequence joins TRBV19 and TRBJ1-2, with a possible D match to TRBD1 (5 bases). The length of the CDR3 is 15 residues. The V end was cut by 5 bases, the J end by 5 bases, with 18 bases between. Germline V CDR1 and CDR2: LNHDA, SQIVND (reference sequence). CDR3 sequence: CASSPRQGSLYGYTF. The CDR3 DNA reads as TGTGCCAGTAGTCCTCGTCAGGGCTCACTTTATGGCTACACCTTC.

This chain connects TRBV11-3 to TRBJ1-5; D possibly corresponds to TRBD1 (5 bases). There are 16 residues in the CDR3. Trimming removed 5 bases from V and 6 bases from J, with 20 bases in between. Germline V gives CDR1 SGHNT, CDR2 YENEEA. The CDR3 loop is CASSQQNQGGCQPQHF. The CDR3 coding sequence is TGTGCCAGCAGCCAACAAAACCAGGGTGGCTGTCAGCCCCAGCATTTT. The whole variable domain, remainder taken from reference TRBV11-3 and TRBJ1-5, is EAGVVQSPRYKIIEKKQPVAFWCNPISGHNTLYWYLQNLGQGPELLIRYENEEAVDDSQLPKDRFSAERLKGVDSTLKIQPAELGDSAVYLCASSQQNQGGCQPQHFGDGTRLSIL.

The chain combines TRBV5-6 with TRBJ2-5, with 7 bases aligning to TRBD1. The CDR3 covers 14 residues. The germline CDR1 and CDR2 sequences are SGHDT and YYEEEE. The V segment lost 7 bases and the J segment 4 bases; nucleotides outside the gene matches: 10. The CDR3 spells CASGRDSLPETQYF. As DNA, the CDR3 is TGTGCCAGCGGCCGGGACAGCTTGCCAGAGACCCAGTACTTC.

In nucleotides, the CDR3 is TGTGCCAGCAAGCGGGAGAACACAGATACGCAGTATTTT. Protein sequence: CASKRENTDTQYF. The chain employs TRBV6-5 and TRBJ2-3; 8 bases align to TRBD2. Per germline, CDR1 MNHEY and CDR2 SVGAGI. V shed 7 bases, J shed 2 bases, and the junction held 2 bases outside the gene matches. This CDR3 has 13 residues.

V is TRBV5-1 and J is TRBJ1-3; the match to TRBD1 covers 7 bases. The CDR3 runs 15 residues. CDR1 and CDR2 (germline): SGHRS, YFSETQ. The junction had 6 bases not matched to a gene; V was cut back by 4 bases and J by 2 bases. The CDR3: CASSLETGTGNTIYF. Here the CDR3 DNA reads TGCGCCAGCAGCCTTGAGACAGGGACTGGAAACACCATATATTTT.

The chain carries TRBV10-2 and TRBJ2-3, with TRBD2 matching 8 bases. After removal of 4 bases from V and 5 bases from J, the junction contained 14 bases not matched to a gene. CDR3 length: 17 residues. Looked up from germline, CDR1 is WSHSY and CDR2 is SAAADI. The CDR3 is CASSAPASGPGVDTQYF. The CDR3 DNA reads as TGCGCCAGCAGTGCCCCTGCTAGCGGGCCTGGCGTAGATACGCAGTATTTT.

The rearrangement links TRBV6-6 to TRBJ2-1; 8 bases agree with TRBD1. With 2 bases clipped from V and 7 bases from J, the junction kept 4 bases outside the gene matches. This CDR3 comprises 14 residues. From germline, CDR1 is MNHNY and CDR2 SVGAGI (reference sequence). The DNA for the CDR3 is TGTGCCAGCAGTTACGACAGGGGTGGGAATGAGCAGTTCTTC. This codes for CASSYDRGGNEQFF.

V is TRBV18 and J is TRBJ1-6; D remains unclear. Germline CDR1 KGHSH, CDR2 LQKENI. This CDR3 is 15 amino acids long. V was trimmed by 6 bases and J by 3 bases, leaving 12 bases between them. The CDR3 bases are TGTGCCAGCTCCATGGGAGGGAACTATAATTCACCCCTCCACTTT. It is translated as CASSMGGNYNSPLHF. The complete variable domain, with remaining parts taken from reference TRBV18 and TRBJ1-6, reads NAGVMQNPRHLVRRRGQEARLRCSPMKGHSHVYWYRQLPEEGLKFMVYLQKENIIDESGMPKERFSAEFPKEGPSILRIQQVVRGDSAAYFCASSMGGNYNSPLHFGNGTRLTVT.

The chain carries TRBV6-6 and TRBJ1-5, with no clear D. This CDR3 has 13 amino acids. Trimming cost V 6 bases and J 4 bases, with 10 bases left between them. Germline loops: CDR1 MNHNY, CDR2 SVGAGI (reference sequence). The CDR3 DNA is TGTGCCAGCAGCCTTAATTTGAATCAGCCCCAGCATTTT. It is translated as CASSLNLNQPQHF.

The CDR3 region has the DNA TGTGCCAGCAGCCCGGAGGAGTATCAGCCCCAGCATTTT. Its translation is CASSPEEYQPQHF. The chain uses TRBV11-2 and TRBJ1-5, with D hard to call. In germline, CDR1 is SGHAT, CDR2 FQNNGV. V shed 5 bases and J shed 5 bases, with 10 bases lying between them. The CDR3 is 13 amino acids.

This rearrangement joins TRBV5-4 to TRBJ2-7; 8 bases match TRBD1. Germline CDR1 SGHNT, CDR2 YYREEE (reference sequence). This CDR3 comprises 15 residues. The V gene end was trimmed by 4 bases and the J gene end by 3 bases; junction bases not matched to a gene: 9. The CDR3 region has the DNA TGTGCCAGCAGCCCGCGGACAGGGAGCATCTACGAGCAGTACTTC. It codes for CASSPRTGSIYEQYF.

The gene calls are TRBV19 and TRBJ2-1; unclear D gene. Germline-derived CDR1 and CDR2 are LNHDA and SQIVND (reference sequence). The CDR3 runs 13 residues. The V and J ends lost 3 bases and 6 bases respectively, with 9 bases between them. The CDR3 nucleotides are TGTGCCAGTAGTATTAGAGTGTTCAATGAGCAGTTCTTC. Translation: CASSIRVFNEQFF. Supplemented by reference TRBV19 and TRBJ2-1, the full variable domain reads DGGITQSPKYLFRKEGQNVTLSCEQNLNHDAMYWYRQDPGQGLRLIYYSQIVNDFQKGDIAEGYSVSREKKESFPLTVTSAQKNPTAFYLCASSIRVFNEQFFGPGTRLTVL.

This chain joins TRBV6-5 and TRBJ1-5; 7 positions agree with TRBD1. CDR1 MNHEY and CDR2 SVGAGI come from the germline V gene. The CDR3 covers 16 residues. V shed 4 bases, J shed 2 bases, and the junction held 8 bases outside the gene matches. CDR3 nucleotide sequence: TGTGCCAGCAGTTCTAGACAGGGTGTTGGCAATCAGCCCCAGCATTTT. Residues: CASSSRQGVGNQPQHF.

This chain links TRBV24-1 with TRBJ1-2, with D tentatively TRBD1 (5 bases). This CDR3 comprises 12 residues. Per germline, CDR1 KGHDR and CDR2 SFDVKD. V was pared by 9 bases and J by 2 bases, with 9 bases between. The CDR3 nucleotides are TGTGCCACCTACGACAGAAACTATGGCTACACCTTC. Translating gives CATYDRNYGYTF.